The rows below give T cell receptor beta chains drawn from one sample of a study of vaccination effects on CD4 cells after COVID-19. These receptors are not linked to any known antigen. This table comes from immunoSEQ multiplex PCR, and its TCRdb copy is limited to in-frame clones, with some not included. The sample gives about 66,000 clones, roughly 80% of which show up once; 2.4% is in the top ten. Sequenced material: CD4+ T cells from PBMCs cultured without peptide, taken after COVID-19 vaccination. Source of these receptors: a human donor who received a COVID-19 vaccine. The CDR3 runs from the conserved cysteine through the conserved F or W. The D gene is left open where the match is weak. Clone size is given for some rows only: seen once, a few or many times, or a class if the clone is expanded.

V gene	D gene	clone size	J gene	CDR3 protein	CDR3 DNA
TRBV29-1	-	-	TRBJ1-4	CSVVGQGDEKLFF	TGCAGCGTTGTGGGGCAGGGTGATGAAAAACTGTTTTTT
TRBV3-1/TRBV3-2	-	-	TRBJ1-5	CASSKRHMRAGDQPQHF	TGTGCCAGCAGCAAACGGCACATGAGGGCCGGGGATCAGCCCCAGCATTTT
TRBV28	-	-	TRBJ1-5	CASSLRTASNQPQHF	TGTGCCAGCAGTTTAAGGACAGCTAGCAATCAGCCCCAGCATTTT
TRBV7-8	-	-	TRBJ1-1	CASRQGGWSISEAFF	TGTGCCAGCAGACAAGGCGGGTGGTCGATCTCTGAAGCTTTCTTT
TRBV3-1/TRBV3-2	-	-	TRBJ1-2	CASSQVPGSYGYTF	TGTGCCAGCAGCCAAGTTCCCGGTTCCTATGGCTACACCTTC
TRBV19	-	once	TRBJ1-4	CATQRGGKELFF	TGTGCCACCCAACGGGGGGGCAAGGAACTGTTTTTT
TRBV27	TRBD1	few	TRBJ1-1	CASSPRGGGTEAFF	TGTGCCAGCAGTCCCAGGGGGGGCGGCACTGAAGCTTTCTTT
TRBV7-3	-	-	TRBJ1-1	CASSLGSNTEAFF	TGTGCCAGCAGCTTAGGGTCGAACACTGAAGCTTTCTTT
TRBV2	-	-	TRBJ2-5	CASSASRRETQYF	TGTGCCAGCAGTGCATCCAGGCGGGAGACCCAGTACTTC
TRBV7-9	-	once	TRBJ2-3	CASSLRGSGRVGDTQYF	TGTGCCAGCAGCTTAAGAGGAAGCGGCAGGGTGGGAGATACGCAGTATTTT
TRBV28	-	-	TRBJ1-1	CASRGLMAEAFF	TGTGCCAGCAGAGGGCTTATGGCTGAAGCTTTCTTT
TRBV7-9	-	-	TRBJ2-5	CASSLGLGGYQETQYF	TGTGCCAGCAGCTTAGGTCTGGGGGGTTACCAAGAGACCCAGTACTTC
TRBV2	-	-	TRBJ1-4	CASSDISTNEKLFF	TGTGCCAGCAGTGACATCTCAACTAATGAAAAACTGTTTTTT
TRBV24-1	-	-	TRBJ2-2	CATSGNSAGELFF	TGTGCCACCAGTGGAAACTCTGCCGGGGAGCTGTTTTTT
TRBV19	TRBD1	-	TRBJ2-5	CASSPSPQKTDRGGETQYF	TGTGCCAGTAGTCCTTCCCCACAGAAGACGGACAGGGGCGGAGAGACCCAGTACTTC
TRBV30	-	-	TRBJ2-2	CAWSGRGRNTGELFF	TGTGCCTGGAGTGGGAGGGGTCGGAACACCGGGGAGCTGTTTTTT
TRBV5-1	-	-	TRBJ1-4	CASSLGGKDEKLFF	TGCGCCAGCAGCTTGGGGGGGAAGGATGAAAAACTGTTTTTT
TRBV5-1	TRBD1	-	TRBJ1-1	CASSLEGQGGTEAFF	TGCGCCAGCAGCTTGGAGGGACAGGGGGGCACTGAAGCTTTCTTT
TRBV7-9	-	-	TRBJ1-5	CASSLELNQPQHF	TGTGCCAGCAGTTTGGAACTCAATCAGCCCCAGCATTTT
TRBV12-5	-	-	TRBJ1-1	CASGLGQLSEAFF	TGTGCTAGTGGTTTGGGGCAGTTGAGTGAAGCTTTCTTT
TRBV5-1	-	-	TRBJ2-4	CASSWGDKLAKNIQYF	TGCGCCAGCAGCTGGGGGGACAAACTAGCCAAAAACATTCAGTACTTC
TRBV18	TRBD1	-	TRBJ1-4	CASSPTGAETNEKLFF	TGTGCCAGCTCGCCGACAGGGGCGGAAACTAATGAAAAACTGTTTTTT
TRBV24-1	-	medium-sized	TRBJ2-2	CATGTQGTGELFF	TGTGCCACCGGAACACAGGGAACCGGGGAGCTGTTTTTT
TRBV7-2	-	-	TRBJ2-6	CASSLAGTLLSGANVLTF	TGTGCCAGCAGCTTAGCGGGGACTTTACTCTCTGGGGCCAACGTCCTGACTTTC
TRBV29-1	-	-	TRBJ1-2	CSVEGETEVGYTF	TGCAGCGTTGAAGGGGAAACAGAAGTTGGCTACACCTTC
TRBV5-1	-	-	TRBJ1-6	CASSFIGDYNSPLHF	TGCGCCAGCAGCTTTATAGGTGACTATAATTCACCCCTCCACTTT
TRBV5-5	-	-	TRBJ1-1	CASSQSGLNTEAFF	TGTGCCAGCAGCCAGTCAGGCCTGAACACTGAAGCTTTCTTT
TRBV7-9	TRBD1	-	TRBJ2-6	CASSSGQGFSGANVLTF	TGTGCCAGCAGCTCAGGACAGGGGTTTTCTGGGGCCAACGTCCTGACTTTC
TRBV5-4	-	-	TRBJ2-3	CASTLPGHLNTDTQYF	TGTGCCAGCACCCTACCGGGACACCTAAACACAGATACGCAGTATTTT
TRBV3-1/TRBV3-2	-	-	TRBJ2-5	CASSQVARHTPRETQYF	TGTGCCAGCAGCCAGGTCGCGCGCCATACTCCTCGAGAGACCCAGTACTTC
TRBV6-5	-	-	TRBJ1-1	CASIGGKANTEAFF	TGTGCCAGCATAGGGGGTAAGGCGAACACTGAAGCTTTCTTT
TRBV20-1	-	-	TRBJ1-4	CSASDRSAGEKLFF	TGCAGTGCTAGTGATCGCTCGGCCGGAGAAAAACTGTTTTTT
TRBV3-1/TRBV3-2	TRBD1	-	TRBJ1-1	CASSRDSFTEAFF	TGTGCCAGCAGCCGGGACAGCTTCACTGAAGCTTTCTTT
TRBV5-8	TRBD2	-	TRBJ2-5	CASNPAGGAFLETQYF	TGTGCCAGCAACCCGGCGGGGGGCGCATTTCTGGAGACCCAGTACTTC
TRBV11-2	-	-	TRBJ1-1	CASSDRREAFF	TGTGCCAGCAGCGATAGGAGGGAAGCTTTCTTT
TRBV6-2/TRBV6-3	-	-	TRBJ1-1	CASSYSTVSTEAFF	TGTGCCAGCAGTTACTCGACAGTTAGCACTGAAGCTTTCTTT
TRBV6-1	-	few	TRBJ1-6	CASSEWPTSYNSPLHF	TGTGCCAGCAGTGAATGGCCCACCTCCTATAATTCACCCCTCCACTTT
TRBV19	-	-	TRBJ1-5	CASSIGVETQPQHF	TGTGCCAGTAGTATAGGAGTTGAGACCCAGCCCCAGCATTTT
TRBV6-4	-	once	TRBJ1-1	CASSAQPNTEAFF	TGTGCCAGCAGTGCACAGCCAAACACTGAAGCTTTCTTT
TRBV12-5	-	few	TRBJ1-1	CASGEGVNTEAFF	TGTGCTAGTGGCGAGGGAGTGAACACTGAAGCTTTCTTT
TRBV6-2/TRBV6-3	-	-	TRBJ2-5	CASSKRPQGETQYF	TGTGCCAGCAGTAAGCGACCTCAGGGGGAGACCCAGTACTTC
TRBV20-1	-	-	TRBJ2-6	CSASRVASGANVLTF	TGCAGTGCTAGTAGGGTGGCTTCTGGGGCCAACGTCCTGACTTTC
TRBV24-1	TRBD1	-	TRBJ2-2	CATSDAGQGMTGELFF	TGTGCCACCAGTGATGCGGGACAGGGGATGACCGGGGAGCTGTTTTTT
TRBV2	-	once	TRBJ2-2	CASRYQGGGTGELFF	TGTGCCAGCAGATATCAGGGGGGGGGCACCGGGGAGCTGTTTTTT
TRBV18	-	-	TRBJ2-1	CASSPQLGRDEQFF	TGTGCCAGCTCACCCCAATTGGGGCGGGATGAGCAGTTCTTC
TRBV9	-	-	TRBJ2-1	CASSVSSDISYNEQFF	TGTGCCAGCAGCGTTTCTAGCGACATCTCCTACAATGAGCAGTTCTTC
TRBV28	-	-	TRBJ2-1	CASSTQIAGEQFF	TGTGCCAGCAGTACCCAGATAGCCGGTGAGCAGTTCTTC
TRBV6-5	-	-	TRBJ1-1	CASRLKGHLNTEAFF	TGTGCCAGCAGACTGAAGGGACATCTGAACACTGAAGCTTTCTTT